The 3 T cell receptor beta chains below were found in one sample sequenced in a study of blood T cell repertoires in COVID-19. Assay used: immunoSEQ multiplex PCR; TCRdb lists only in-frame clones, some missing. The table includes a few hundred thousand clones, about 90% detected once. The specimen sequenced was peripheral blood. The receptors here all came from a woman between 55 and 75 years old with COVID-19, enrolled during active disease.

The V call is TRBV20-1, the J call TRBJ1-3; no reliable D call. Germline V lookup: CDR1 DFQATT, CDR2 SNEGSKA (reference sequence). This CDR3 has 14 residues. Trimming removed 3 bases from V and 0 bases from J, with 9 bases in between. CDR3 DNA sequence: TGCAGTGCTAGTAGGGAGAACTCTGGAAACACCATATATTTT. This encodes CSASRENSGNTIYF.

This clone was counted once. This chain connects TRBV25-1 to TRBJ1-3; tentative D call: TRBD1 (5 bases). CDR3 length equals 13 residues. Trimming shortened V by 4 bases and J by 8 bases, and 12 bases separated the two germline ends. Per germline, CDR1 MGHDK and CDR2 SYGVNS. CDR3 coding DNA: TGTGCCAGCAGTGGGGGCGGGGTCCACACCATATATTTT. It is translated as CASSGGGVHTIYF.

The rearrangement links TRBV12-3 or TRBV12-4 to TRBJ2-5; D is uncertain. V was pared by 3 bases and J by 0 bases, with 5 bases between. This CDR3 has 13 amino acids. Here the CDR3 reads CASSFFDQETQYF. The CDR3 region has the DNA TGTGCCAGCAGTTTTTTCGACCAAGAGACCCAGTACTTC.